This T cell receptor beta chain was found in a study of cytomegalovirus exposure and HLA in healthy donors. Regarding the study as a whole: Most CMV-associated TCR beta chains appeared HLA-restricted in a later analysis. Most TCR sequences were rare, but some public TCRs occurred in many donors. Most subjects' HLA-A and HLA-B alleles were reportedly predicted from TCR beta sequences.

The PCR ran on 60 Vbeta and 13 Jbeta primers. Method: immunoSEQ multiplex PCR; TCRdb's copy keeps in-frame clones and lacks some. Found here are 150,000 to 200,000 clones, 60% to 80% of them singletons; the top ten hold more than 13%. As for this clone: The antigen is not known.

Though probably carrying unrecorded immune exposures, donors were nominally healthy at sampling. The germline V gene has CDR1 MNHNS and CDR2 SASEGT. This CDR3 contains 14 residues. Trimming took 0 bases from V and 4 from J, leaving 9 bases between them. Material for sequencing was PBMCs. This TCR was recovered from a man aged 45 to 65 in good health and CMV-seropositive. This chain links TRBV6-1 with TRBJ1-2; tentatively, D is TRBD1 (6 bases). The CDR3 here is CASSEASRGYGYTF. In DNA, the CDR3 is TGTGCCAGCAGTGAAGCAAGCAGGGGCTATGGCTACACCTTC.